This is a list of T cell receptor beta chains from one sample in a study of Graves' ophthalmopathy and Graves' hyperthyroidism. TCRdb processed the multiplex PCR reads anew with MiXCR; each CDR3 protein has one entry. The sample shows 200,000 to 250,000 distinct CDR3 sequences, around 50% of them seen only once. Sequenced: peripheral blood. Source of these receptors: an adult man with Graves' ophthalmopathy. Each CDR3 is given with its conserved first and last residue. The D gene is left open where the match is weak. Size tells how often a clone was seen (once, few, many) or the class of an expanded clone, and some rows leave it out.

J	size	V	D	DNA	CDR3
TRBJ2-7	-	TRBV9	TRBD1	TGTGCCAGCGTAATCGGGACAGGGAACTACGAGCAGTACTTC	CASVIGTGNYEQYF
TRBJ1-2	many	TRBV20-1	-	TGCAGTGCTAGAGATCTTGCGGGTCGAGGCTATGGCTACACCTTC	CSARDLAGRGYGYTF
TRBJ2-3	-	TRBV25-1	-	TGTGCCAGCAGTGACGGCGGAATTGATACGCAGTATTTT	CASSDGGIDTQYF
TRBJ1-5	-	TRBV4-1	-	TGCGCCAGCAGCCAAGCGGGTTACAATCAGCCCCAGCATTTT	CASSQAGYNQPQHF
TRBJ2-5	-	TRBV12-5	TRBD1	TGTGCCAGCAATAGGGGACAGGGTGGGGAGACCCAGTACTTC	CASNRGQGGETQYF
TRBJ1-1	-	TRBV20-1	-	TGCAGTGCTAGATACGGGAGGACGAACACTGAAGCTTTCTTT	CSARYGRTNTEAFF
TRBJ1-2	-	TRBV20-1	-	TGCAGTGCTAGGGGCGCGCCTGGCTATGGCTACACCTTC	CSARGAPGYGYTF
TRBJ1-2	medium-sized	TRBV29-1	-	TGCAGCGTTGGTCTTGCAGGGTGGGGCTATGGCTACACCTTC	CSVGLAGWGYGYTF
TRBJ2-7	-	TRBV11-3	-	TGTGCCAGCAAGATTCGTCGGGAGTCGTACGAGCAGTACTTC	CASKIRRESYEQYF
TRBJ2-1	-	TRBV10-3	-	TGTGCCATCAGGGCACGCGCGGACTCCTACAATGAGCAGTTCTTC	CAIRARADSYNEQFF
TRBJ1-2	-	TRBV5-4	TRBD1	TGTGCCAGCAGCCCACCTACAGGGGTCATATCATACACCTTC	CASSPPTGVISYTF
TRBJ2-5	-	TRBV25-1	-	TGTGCCAGCAGTGATTCGGCAGGAAAAGAGACCCAGTACTTC	CASSDSAGKETQYF
TRBJ2-2	-	TRBV5-1	-	TGCGCCAGCAGCTTTAGGGGCACGGCCCGGGGAACCGGCGGGGAGCTGTTTTTT	CASSFRGTARGTGGELFF
TRBJ2-7	few	TRBV24-1	-	TGTGCCACCAGTGAATCGGACAGACAGAGGGGCGAATACGAGCAGTACTTC	CATSESDRQRGEYEQYF
TRBJ2-1	-	TRBV6-5	-	TGTGCCATCAGTGAGTCATCGATCGGGCCCGGGCAGTTCTTC	CAISESSIGPGQFF
TRBJ1-5	-	TRBV12-3/TRBV12-4	-	TGTGCCAGCAGTTTCGGGTCGAGAAGCGATCAGCCCCAGCATTTT	CASSFGSRSDQPQHF
TRBJ1-5	many	TRBV7-8	-	TGTGCCAGCAGCTTAGGGGCGGGTCAGCCCCAGCATTTT	CASSLGAGQPQHF
TRBJ2-6	-	TRBV5-1	TRBD2	TGCGCCAGCAGCTTGGAAGTAGCGGGAGGGCCCTCTGGGGCCAACGTCCTGACTTTC	CASSLEVAGGPSGANVLTF
TRBJ2-5	-	TRBV7-9	-	TGTGCCAGCCAACGGCCGTCCCCAATAGAGACCCAGTACTTC	CASQRPSPIETQYF
TRBJ1-5	-	TRBV2	TRBD1	TGTGCCAGCAACCGACAGGGGTTAAGCGGTCAGCCCCAGCATTTT	CASNRQGLSGQPQHF
TRBJ1-5	-	TRBV24-1	-	TGTGCCACCAGTGGGTCGAAGGGGGGCGATCAGCCCCAGCATTTT	CATSGSKGGDQPQHF
TRBJ1-1	-	TRBV20-1	-	TGCAGTGCTAGCGCCGGGATCACTGAAGCTTTCTTT	CSASAGITEAFF
TRBJ1-1	few	TRBV5-1	TRBD1	TGCGCCAGCAGCCACCCCGGACAGGGGAACACTGAAGCTTTCTTT	CASSHPGQGNTEAFF
TRBJ1-2	-	TRBV29-1	-	TGCAGCGTTGAAGTAGGGTTTGGCTACACCTTC	CSVEVGFGYTF
TRBJ1-4	-	TRBV7-9	TRBD1	TGTGCCAGCAGCCAAGATAGACAGGGTCAAAGACTGTTTTTT	CASSQDRQGQRLFF
TRBJ2-7	-	TRBV29-1	-	TGCAGCGCCCAAAAGGGGGGAGGGCAGGGGACTTCCTACGAGCAGTACTTC	CSAQKGGGQGTSYEQYF
TRBJ2-7	-	TRBV14	TRBD2	TGTGCCAGCAGCCAGAAATCTAGCGGGGACTCCTACGAGCAGTACTTC	CASSQKSSGDSYEQYF
TRBJ2-6	few	TRBV2	-	TGTGCCAGCAGTTTAAGGAGCTCTGGGGCCAACGTCCTGACTTTC	CASSLRSSGANVLTF
TRBJ1-5	-	TRBV24-1	TRBD1	TGTGCCACCAGTGGAACAGGGGCGAGGGGGCGAGGTCAGCCCCAGCATTTT	CATSGTGARGRGQPQHF
TRBJ1-5	-	TRBV7-2	TRBD1	TGTGCCAGCAGCCTCATAAGGACAGGACGTTGGCCCCAGCATTTT	CASSLIRTGRWPQHF
TRBJ2-2	few	TRBV7-9	-	TGTGCCAGCAGCTTAGAATCAAGCAGGCCGACGCTCACCGGGGAGCTGTTTTTT	CASSLESSRPTLTGELFF
TRBJ2-7	-	TRBV5-1	TRBD1	TGCGCCAGCCGGGACGGACAGGGTTCGGACGAGCAGTACTTC	CASRDGQGSDEQYF
TRBJ1-5	few	TRBV28	TRBD1	TGTGCCAGCAGTTCGACAGGGTTTTTCCAGCCCCAGCATTTT	CASSSTGFFQPQHF
TRBJ2-7	many	TRBV10-3	-	TGTGCCATCAGTGAGTCAGGACTTCCCTACGAGCAGTACTTC	CAISESGLPYEQYF
TRBJ2-2	-	TRBV9	-	TGTGCCAGCAGCGGGGAGAACACCGGGGAGCTGTTTTTT	CASSGENTGELFF
TRBJ2-1	few	TRBV24-1	TRBD1	TGTGCCACCAGACGGACAGGGGACTACAATGAGCAGTTCTTC	CATRRTGDYNEQFF
TRBJ2-7	-	TRBV15	-	TGTGCCACCAGCAGAGACAGGGTGTTCCGCGAGCAGTACTTC	CATSRDRVFREQYF
TRBJ2-6	once	TRBV19	-	TGTGCCAGTAGTATTGGCAGGGCCTACTCTGGGGCCAACGTCCTGACTTTC	CASSIGRAYSGANVLTF
TRBJ2-7	-	TRBV7-8	TRBD2	TGTGCCAGCAGCTCAACTAGCGGGAGTGTCTACGAGCAGTACTTC	CASSSTSGSVYEQYF
TRBJ2-7	many	TRBV29-1	-	TGCAGCGTTGAGGACAGAGCCTACGAGCAGTACTTC	CSVEDRAYEQYF
TRBJ2-5	few	TRBV2	-	TGTGCCAGCAGTACCGGACAGTTTCAAGAGACCCAGTACTTC	CASSTGQFQETQYF
TRBJ1-1	-	TRBV14	TRBD1	TGTGCCAGCAGCCTTTCGACAGGGGCGAACACTGAAGCTTTCTTT	CASSLSTGANTEAFF
TRBJ1-4	-	TRBV19	-	TGTGCCAGTAAGGCGGACCTTAATGAAAAACTGTTTTTT	CASKADLNEKLFF
TRBJ1-2	-	TRBV29-1	-	TGCAGTGCTGCTAGGCAAGGGATGGACGGCTACACCTTC	CSAARQGMDGYTF
TRBJ1-1	-	TRBV7-2	-	TGTGCCAGCAGCTTAGTCAGCCGGGGGCGGGGTGAAGCTTTCTTT	CASSLVSRGRGEAFF
TRBJ1-1	-	TRBV10-3	-	TGTGCCATCAGTGAGAGGGAGGACACTGAAGCTTTCTTT	CAISEREDTEAFF
TRBJ1-5	-	TRBV9	-	TGTGCCAGCAGTTTGGTCAGACAGCCCCAGCATTTT	CASSLVRQPQHF
TRBJ2-5	once	TRBV24-1	-	TGTGCCACCAGTGACCCGGGACTGGACCAAGAGACCCAGTACTTC	CATSDPGLDQETQYF
TRBJ1-2	-	TRBV9	-	TGTGCCATCAGTGACGGTGGAAGTGGCTACACCTTC	CAISDGGSGYTF
TRBJ1-2	many	TRBV5-8	-	TGTGCCAGCAGCTTGGGGTTGCGGGGCTACACCTTC	CASSLGLRGYTF
TRBJ1-5	-	TRBV5-1	TRBD1	TGTGCCAGCAGCTTAAGTGTCACGGACAGGGCCAATCAGCCCCAGCATTTT	CASSLSVTDRANQPQHF
TRBJ1-2	few	TRBV3-1	-	TGTGCCAGCAGCCAAGAAATAGACGAGACACGTTACCTCTATGGCTACACCTTC	CASSQEIDETRYLYGYTF
TRBJ1-1	few	TRBV5-1	-	TGCGCCAGCAGCTTACAACCAGTGAACACTGAAGCTTTCTTT	CASSLQPVNTEAFF
TRBJ2-7	-	TRBV10-3	TRBD2	TGTGCCATCAGGGGAGCGGGAGGGCTCTACGAGCAGTACTTC	CAIRGAGGLYEQYF
TRBJ1-1	-	TRBV9	-	TGTGCCAGCAGCGCGGGAGGTGCGGGGGCGAACACTGAAGCTTTCTTT	CASSAGGAGANTEAFF